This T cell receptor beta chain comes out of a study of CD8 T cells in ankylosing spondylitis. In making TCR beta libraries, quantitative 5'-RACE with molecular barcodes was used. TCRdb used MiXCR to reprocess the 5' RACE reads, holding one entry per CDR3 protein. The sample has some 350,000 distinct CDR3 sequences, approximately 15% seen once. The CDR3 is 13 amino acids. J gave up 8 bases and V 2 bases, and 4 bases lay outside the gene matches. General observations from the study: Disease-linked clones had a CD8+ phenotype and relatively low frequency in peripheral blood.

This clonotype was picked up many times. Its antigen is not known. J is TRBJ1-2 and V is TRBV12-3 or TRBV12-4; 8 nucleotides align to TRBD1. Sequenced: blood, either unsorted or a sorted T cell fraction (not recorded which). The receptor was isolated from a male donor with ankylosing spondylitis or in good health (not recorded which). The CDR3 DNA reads TGTGCCAGCAGTTTAAGGGACAGGAGCGGCTACACCTTC. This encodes CASSLRDRSGYTF.